These T cell receptor beta chains were read from a single sample in a study of PD-1 blockade in classical Hodgkin lymphoma. This table comes from immunoSEQ multiplex PCR, and its TCRdb copy is limited to in-frame clones, with some not included. The data hold some 110,000 clones, with about nine tenths observed a single time. Sample: peripheral blood mononuclear cells (PBMCs), taken before the fourth cycle of nivolumab. The origin of the receptors is a human donor with classical Hodgkin lymphoma. Both conserved end residues are part of each CDR3.

J gene | V gene | CDR3 protein
TRBJ2-3 | TRBV7-2 | CASSFAGGTSGYTDTQYF
TRBJ1-1 | TRBV6-1 | CASSEAGARNTEAFF
TRBJ2-7 | TRBV27 | CASSSPGLADEQYF
TRBJ1-1 | TRBV27 | CASRPPGAGAVRNTEAFF
TRBJ2-7 | TRBV28 | CASSNPSQYEQYF
TRBJ2-2 | TRBV7-9 | CASSRRNGRGELFF
TRBJ2-3 | TRBV28 | CASSSSGGAADTQYF
TRBJ2-7 | TRBV6-6 | CASSYSVGSYEQYF
TRBJ2-1 | TRBV7-9 | CASSRSYNEQFF
TRBJ1-1 | TRBV30 | CAWSVGNTEAFF
TRBJ2-1 | TRBV7-9 | CASSLAGLEQFF
TRBJ1-3 | TRBV5-6 | CASSSRGSSGNTIYF
TRBJ1-5 | TRBV29-1 | CSVTWGDQPQHF
TRBJ2-6 | TRBV29-1 | CADGGAGANVLTF
TRBJ1-5 | TRBV5-1 | CASRFTGTSNQPQHF
TRBJ2-1 | TRBV9 | CASSVEGGPGTDEQFF
TRBJ2-2 | TRBV2 | CASSVQGTKNTGELFF
TRBJ2-3 | TRBV27 | CASSPRIGATDTQYF
TRBJ2-1 | TRBV4-1 | CASSQVDLGLTYNEQFF
TRBJ2-5 | TRBV7-9 | CASSFVLAGSQETQYF
TRBJ1-2 | TRBV4-1 | CASSQDLGGGYTF
TRBJ2-3 | TRBV19 | CASSIPPADTQYF
TRBJ2-3 | TRBV10-1 | CASMMGETPLRDTQYF
TRBJ2-2 | TRBV7-2 | CASSLEGWRAGADTGELFF
TRBJ2-3 | TRBV5-6 | CASSWKWGSDTQYF
TRBJ2-3 | TRBV4-2 | CASSPLAGSTDTQYF